Shown below are 7 T cell receptor beta chains from a single sample sequenced in a study of T cell responses to AZD1222 COVID-19 vaccine. Measured with immunoSEQ multiplex PCR; TCRdb has only the in-frame clones, and not every one. The sample carries approximately 260,000 clones, approximately 93% recorded once. The starting material was peripheral blood, obtained on day 0 of AZD1222 vaccination. Source of these receptors: an adult in good health.

The rearrangement links TRBV2 to TRBJ2-1, with D unresolved. Germline CDR1 is SNHLY and CDR2 is FYNNEI. CDR3 length equals 12 residues. The V gene lost 7 bases and the J gene lost 4 bases, with 8 bases spanning the gap. CDR3 bases: TGTGCCAGCAACCTTTTATACAATGAGCAGTTCTTC. Residues: CASNLLYNEQFF.

The V and J genes are TRBV28 and TRBJ2-2; 10 bases fit TRBD1. This CDR3 spans 15 amino acids. V was pared by 5 bases and J by 6 bases, with 6 bases of the junction left unmatched. Looked up from germline, CDR1 is MDHEN and CDR2 is SYDVKM. The CDR3 coding sequence is TGTGCCAGCAGTCCATCCGGGACAGGGGCCGGGGAGCTGTTTTTT. Its protein is CASSPSGTGAGELFF.

The genes are TRBV20-1 and TRBJ1-5; no clear D. The germline V and J ends were trimmed by 3 bases and 1 base, with 13 bases remaining between them. The CDR3 contains 15 residues. The germline V gene encodes CDR1 DFQATT and CDR2 SNEGSKA (reference sequence). The CDR3 coding sequence is TGCAGTGCTAGTCGATCGTCAGAGAGCAATCAGCCCCAGCATTTT. Protein sequence: CSASRSSESNQPQHF.

The chain joins TRBV25-1 to TRBJ2-1; 11 bases are shared with TRBD2. The CDR3 has 16 residues. The V gene's germline CDR1 is MGHDK and CDR2 SYGVNS. V shed 7 bases and J 1 base; nucleotides not matched to a gene: 6. CDR3 in amino acids: CASTETSGKSYNEQFF. The CDR3 nucleotides are TGTGCCAGCACGGAGACTAGCGGGAAATCCTACAATGAGCAGTTCTTC. Full variable domain (remainder filled in from reference TRBV25-1 and TRBJ2-1): EADIYQTPRYLVIGTGKKITLECSQTMGHDKMYWYQQDPGMELHLIHYSYGVNSTEKGDLSSESTVSRIRTEHFPLTLESARPSHTSQYLCASTETSGKSYNEQFFGPGTRLTVL.

Worth noting for this clone: Distinct nucleotide sequences in the sample also encode this CDR3. The chain employs TRBV12-3 or TRBV12-4 and TRBJ1-2, with D maybe TRBD1 (5 bases). V was clipped by 1 base and J by 2 bases, with 5 bases between them. This CDR3 contains 13 residues. CDR3 loop: CASSLGGNYGYTF. The CDR3 DNA is TGTGCCAGCAGTTTAGGGGGGAACTATGGCTACACCTTC.

The gene calls are TRBV2 and TRBJ1-6; TRBD1 matches at 7 bases. V shed 4 bases and J 3 bases; nucleotides not matched to a gene: 3. The CDR3 is 15 residues long. Germline V gene lookup returns CDR1 SNHLY and CDR2 FYNNEI. The CDR3 nucleotides read TGTGCCAGCAGTGGCAGGGACAGCTATAATTCACCCCTCCACTTT. Amino acid sequence: CASSGRDSYNSPLHF.

This clone was observed a single time. The gene calls are TRBV5-4 and TRBJ2-3; 9 positions match TRBD2. Germline V gives CDR1 SGHNT, CDR2 YYREEE (reference sequence). V lost 1 base, J lost 4 bases, and 7 bases stayed unmatched. The CDR3 has 16 residues. The CDR3 DNA reads TGTGCCAGCAGCTTGAACGCGGGAGGGGGGGCAGATACGCAGTATTTT. As protein: CASSLNAGGGADTQYF.